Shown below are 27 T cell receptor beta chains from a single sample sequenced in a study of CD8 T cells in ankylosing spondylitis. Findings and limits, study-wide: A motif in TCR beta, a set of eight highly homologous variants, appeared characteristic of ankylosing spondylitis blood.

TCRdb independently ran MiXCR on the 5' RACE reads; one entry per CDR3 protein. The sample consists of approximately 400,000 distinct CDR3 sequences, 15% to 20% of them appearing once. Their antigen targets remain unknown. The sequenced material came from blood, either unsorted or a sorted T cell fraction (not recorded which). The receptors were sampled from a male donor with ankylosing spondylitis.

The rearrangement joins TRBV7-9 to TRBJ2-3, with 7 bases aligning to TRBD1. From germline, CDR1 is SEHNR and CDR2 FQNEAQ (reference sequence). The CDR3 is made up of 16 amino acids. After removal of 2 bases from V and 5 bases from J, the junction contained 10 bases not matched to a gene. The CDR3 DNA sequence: TGTGCCAGCAGCTTACTCGAGGGGTCAGGGGGAGATACGCAGTATTTT. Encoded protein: CASSLLEGSGGDTQYF.

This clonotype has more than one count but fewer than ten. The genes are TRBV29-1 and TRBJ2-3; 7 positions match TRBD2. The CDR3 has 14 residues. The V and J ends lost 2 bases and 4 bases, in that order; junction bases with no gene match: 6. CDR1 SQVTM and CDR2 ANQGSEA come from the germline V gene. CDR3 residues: CSVELAAGADTQYF. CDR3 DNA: TGCAGCGTTGAACTTGCGGCGGGGGCAGATACGCAGTATTTT.

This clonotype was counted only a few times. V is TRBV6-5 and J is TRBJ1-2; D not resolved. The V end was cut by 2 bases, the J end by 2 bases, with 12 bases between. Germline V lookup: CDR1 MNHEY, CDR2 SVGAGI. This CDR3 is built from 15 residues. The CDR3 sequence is CASSYTPVMNYGYTF. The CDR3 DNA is TGTGCCAGCAGTTACACTCCCGTCATGAACTATGGCTACACCTTC.

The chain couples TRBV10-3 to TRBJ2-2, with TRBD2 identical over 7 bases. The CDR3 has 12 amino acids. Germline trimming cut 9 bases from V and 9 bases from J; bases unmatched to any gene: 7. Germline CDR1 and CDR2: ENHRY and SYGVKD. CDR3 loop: CAMGREARELFF. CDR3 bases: TGTGCCATGGGACGGGAGGCCAGGGAGCTGTTTTTT.

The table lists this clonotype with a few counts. The CDR3 loop is CSARDPSGKVADTQYF. The CDR3 DNA sequence: TGCAGTGCTAGAGACCCTAGCGGGAAGGTCGCAGATACGCAGTATTTT. This chain uses TRBV20-1 with TRBJ2-3; 9 positions agree with TRBD2. Germline V lookup: CDR1 DFQATT, CDR2 SNEGSKA (reference sequence). V was pared by 0 bases and J by 4 bases, with 8 bases of the junction left unmatched. The CDR3 is 16 residues long.

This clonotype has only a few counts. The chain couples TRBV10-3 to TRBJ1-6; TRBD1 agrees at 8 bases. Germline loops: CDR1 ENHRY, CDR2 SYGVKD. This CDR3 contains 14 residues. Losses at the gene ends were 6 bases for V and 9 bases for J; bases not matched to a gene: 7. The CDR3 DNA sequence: TGTGCCATCAGAGCCCAAACAGGGGGTTCACCCCTCCACTTT. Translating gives CAIRAQTGGSPLHF.

Here the CDR3 DNA reads TGCGCCAGCAGCTTGGACGGATTCACTAATGAAAAACTGTTTTTT. Amino acid sequence: CASSLDGFTNEKLFF. The gene calls are TRBV5-1 and TRBJ1-4, with unresolved D. The CDR3 spans 15 residues. The germline V gene encodes CDR1 SGHRS and CDR2 YFSETQ. V lost 0 bases and J 2 bases, leaving 8 bases between the germline ends.

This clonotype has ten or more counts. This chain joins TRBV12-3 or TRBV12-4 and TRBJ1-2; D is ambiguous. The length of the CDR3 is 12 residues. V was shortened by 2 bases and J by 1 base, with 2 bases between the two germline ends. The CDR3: CASSLSNYGYTF. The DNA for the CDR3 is TGTGCCAGCAGTTTAAGTAACTATGGCTACACCTTC.

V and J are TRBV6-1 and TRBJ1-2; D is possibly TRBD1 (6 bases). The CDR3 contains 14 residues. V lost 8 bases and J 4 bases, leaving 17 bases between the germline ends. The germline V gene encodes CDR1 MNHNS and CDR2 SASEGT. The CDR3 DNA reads TGTGCCAGCCGAGGGGGTACCGGGAGCTATGGCTACACCTTC. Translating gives CASRGGTGSYGYTF.

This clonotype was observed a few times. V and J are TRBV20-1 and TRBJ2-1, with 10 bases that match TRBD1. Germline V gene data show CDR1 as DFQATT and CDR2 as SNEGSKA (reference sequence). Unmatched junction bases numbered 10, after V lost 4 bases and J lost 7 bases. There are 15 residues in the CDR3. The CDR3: CSAIPGTGAKNEQFF. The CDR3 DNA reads TGCAGTGCTATTCCGGGGACAGGGGCCAAGAATGAGCAGTTCTTC.

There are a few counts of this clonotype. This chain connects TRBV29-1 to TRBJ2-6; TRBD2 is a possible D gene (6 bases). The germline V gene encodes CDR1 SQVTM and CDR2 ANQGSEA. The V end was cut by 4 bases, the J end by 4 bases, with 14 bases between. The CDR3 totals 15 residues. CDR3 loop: CSVGRDGVGANVLTF. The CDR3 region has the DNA TGCAGCGTTGGGCGGGACGGGGTGGGGGCCAACGTCCTGACTTTC.

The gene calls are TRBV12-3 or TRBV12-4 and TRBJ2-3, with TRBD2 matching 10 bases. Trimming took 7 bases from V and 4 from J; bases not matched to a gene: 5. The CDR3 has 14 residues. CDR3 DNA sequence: TGTGCCAGCACCGTAGCGGGAGGCCCAGATACGCAGTATTTT. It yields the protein CASTVAGGPDTQYF.

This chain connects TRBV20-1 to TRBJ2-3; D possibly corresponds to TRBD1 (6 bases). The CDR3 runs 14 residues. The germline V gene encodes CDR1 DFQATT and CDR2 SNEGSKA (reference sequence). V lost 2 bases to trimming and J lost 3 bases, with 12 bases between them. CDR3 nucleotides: TGCAGTGCTAGAATACAGGGCGGGACAGATACGCAGTATTTT. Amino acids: CSARIQGGTDTQYF.

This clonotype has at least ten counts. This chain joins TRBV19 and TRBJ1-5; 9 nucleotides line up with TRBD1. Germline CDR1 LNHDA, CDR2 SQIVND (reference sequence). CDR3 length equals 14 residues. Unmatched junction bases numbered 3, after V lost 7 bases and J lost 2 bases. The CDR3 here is CASNDRGGNQPQHF. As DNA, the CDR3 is TGTGCCAGTAATGACAGGGGGGGCAATCAGCCCCAGCATTTT.

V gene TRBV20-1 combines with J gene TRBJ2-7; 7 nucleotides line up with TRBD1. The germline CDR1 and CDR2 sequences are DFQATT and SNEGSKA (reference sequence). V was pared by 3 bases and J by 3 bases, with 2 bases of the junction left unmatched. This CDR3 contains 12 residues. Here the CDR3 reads CSASYRGYEQYF. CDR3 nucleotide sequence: TGCAGTGCTAGCTACAGGGGCTACGAGCAGTACTTC.

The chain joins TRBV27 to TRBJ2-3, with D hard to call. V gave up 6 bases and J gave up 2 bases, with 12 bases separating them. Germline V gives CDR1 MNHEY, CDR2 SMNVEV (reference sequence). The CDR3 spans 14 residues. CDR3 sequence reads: CASSPPRFTDTQYF. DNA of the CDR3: TGTGCCAGCAGCCCCCCGAGGTTCACAGATACGCAGTATTTT.

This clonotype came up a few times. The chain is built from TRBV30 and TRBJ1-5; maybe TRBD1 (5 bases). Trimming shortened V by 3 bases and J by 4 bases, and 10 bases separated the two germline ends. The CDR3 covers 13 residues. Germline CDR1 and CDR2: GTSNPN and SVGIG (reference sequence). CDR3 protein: CAWSTGSNQPQHF. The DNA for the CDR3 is TGTGCCTGGAGCACAGGTAGTAATCAGCCCCAGCATTTT.

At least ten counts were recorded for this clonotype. The CDR3 coding sequence is TGTGCCACCAGCAGAGTGCCAGGTCGCAATCAGCCCCAGCATTTT. As protein: CATSRVPGRNQPQHF. J is TRBJ1-5 and V is TRBV15; D call uncertain. V gave up 1 base and J gave up 2 bases, with 9 bases separating them. The CDR3 spans 15 residues. Germline-derived CDR1 and CDR2 are LNHNV and YYDKDF (reference sequence).

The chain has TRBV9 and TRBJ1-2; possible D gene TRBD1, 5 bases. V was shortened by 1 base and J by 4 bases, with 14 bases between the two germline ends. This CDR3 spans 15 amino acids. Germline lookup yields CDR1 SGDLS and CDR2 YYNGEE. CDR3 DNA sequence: TGTGCCAGCAGCGTATCGACGACAGCGGGCTATGGCTACACCTTC. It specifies CASSVSTTAGYGYTF.

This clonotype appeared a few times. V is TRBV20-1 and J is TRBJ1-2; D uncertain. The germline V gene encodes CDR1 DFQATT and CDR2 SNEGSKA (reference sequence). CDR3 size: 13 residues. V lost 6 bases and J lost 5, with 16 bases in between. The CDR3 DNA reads TGCAGTGCCGAATTAGACAAGAATTATGGCTACACCTTC. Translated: CSAELDKNYGYTF.

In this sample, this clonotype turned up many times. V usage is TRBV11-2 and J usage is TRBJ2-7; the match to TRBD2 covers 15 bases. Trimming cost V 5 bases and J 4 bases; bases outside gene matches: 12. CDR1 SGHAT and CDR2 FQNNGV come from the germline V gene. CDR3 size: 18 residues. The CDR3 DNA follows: TGTGCCAGCAGCGTGGGGACTAGCGGGAGGAGGCTGGGGTACGAGCAGTACTTC. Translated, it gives CASSVGTSGRRLGYEQYF.

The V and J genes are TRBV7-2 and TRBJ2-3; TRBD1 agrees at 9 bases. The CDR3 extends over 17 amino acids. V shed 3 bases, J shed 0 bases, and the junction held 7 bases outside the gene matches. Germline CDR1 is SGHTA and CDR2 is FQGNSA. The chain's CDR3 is CASSFGTGFQSTDTQYF. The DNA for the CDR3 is TGTGCCAGCAGCTTCGGGACAGGGTTCCAAAGCACAGATACGCAGTATTTT.

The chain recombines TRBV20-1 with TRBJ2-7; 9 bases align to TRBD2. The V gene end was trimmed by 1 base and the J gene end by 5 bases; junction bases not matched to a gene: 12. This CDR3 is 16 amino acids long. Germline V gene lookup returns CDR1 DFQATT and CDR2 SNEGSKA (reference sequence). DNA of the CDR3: TGCAGTGCTAGAGTTTCGAGCGGGAGGAAAAAAAACGAGCAGTACTTC. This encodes CSARVSSGRKKNEQYF.

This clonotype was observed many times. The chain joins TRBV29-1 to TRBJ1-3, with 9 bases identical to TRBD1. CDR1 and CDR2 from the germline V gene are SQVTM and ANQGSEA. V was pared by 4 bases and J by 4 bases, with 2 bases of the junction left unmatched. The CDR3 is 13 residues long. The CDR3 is CSVGQGGGNTIYF. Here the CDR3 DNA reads TGCAGCGTTGGACAGGGGGGAGGAAACACCATATATTTT.

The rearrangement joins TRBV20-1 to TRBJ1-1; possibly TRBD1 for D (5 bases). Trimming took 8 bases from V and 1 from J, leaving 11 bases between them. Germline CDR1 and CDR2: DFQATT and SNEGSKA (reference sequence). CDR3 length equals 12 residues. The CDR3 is CSQTQGNTEAFF. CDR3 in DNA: TGCAGTCAGACCCAGGGGAACACTGAAGCTTTCTTT.

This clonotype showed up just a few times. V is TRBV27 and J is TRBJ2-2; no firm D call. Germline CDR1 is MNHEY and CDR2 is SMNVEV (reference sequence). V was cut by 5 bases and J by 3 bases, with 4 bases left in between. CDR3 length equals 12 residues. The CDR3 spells CASSRYTGELFF. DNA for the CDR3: TGTGCCAGCAGTCGCTACACCGGGGAGCTGTTTTTT.

Written as DNA, the CDR3 is TGCGCCAGCAGCTTGGTACAGGGGGGAGGTGAAAAACTGTTTTTT. This gives the protein CASSLVQGGGEKLFF. This chain uses TRBV5-1 with TRBJ1-4; TRBD1 aligns across 8 bases. Germline V gene data show CDR1 as SGHRS and CDR2 as YFSETQ. The V segment lost 0 bases and the J segment 7 bases; nucleotides outside the gene matches: 5. This CDR3 is built from 15 residues.